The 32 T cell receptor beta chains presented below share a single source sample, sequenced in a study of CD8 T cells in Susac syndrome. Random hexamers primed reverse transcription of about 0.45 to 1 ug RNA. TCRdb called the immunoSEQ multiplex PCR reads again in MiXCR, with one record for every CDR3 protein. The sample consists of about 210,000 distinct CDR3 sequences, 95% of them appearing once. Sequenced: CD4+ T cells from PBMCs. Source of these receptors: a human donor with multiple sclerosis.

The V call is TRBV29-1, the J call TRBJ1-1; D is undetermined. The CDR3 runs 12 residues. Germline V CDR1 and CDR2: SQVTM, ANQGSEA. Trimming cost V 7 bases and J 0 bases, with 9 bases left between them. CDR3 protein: CSADGLNTEAFF. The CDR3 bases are TGCAGCGCGGACGGTCTGAACACTGAAGCTTTCTTT.

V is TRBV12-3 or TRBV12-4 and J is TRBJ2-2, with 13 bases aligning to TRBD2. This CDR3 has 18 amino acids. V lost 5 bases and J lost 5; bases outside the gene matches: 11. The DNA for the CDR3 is TGTGCCAGCAGTCCGCCACGCGGACTAGCGGGAGTTACCGGGGAGCTGTTTTTT. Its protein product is CASSPPRGLAGVTGELFF.

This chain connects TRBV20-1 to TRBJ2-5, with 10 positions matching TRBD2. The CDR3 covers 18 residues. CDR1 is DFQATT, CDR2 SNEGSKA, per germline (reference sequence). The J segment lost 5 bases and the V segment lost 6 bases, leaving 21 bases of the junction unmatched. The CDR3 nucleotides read TGCAGTGCAAGGAGGCTAGCGGGAGTCCGCGCTCCCGGGGAGACCCAGTACTTC. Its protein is CSARRLAGVRAPGETQYF.

CDR3 protein: CTSSQTIQREREDTQYF. Written as DNA, the CDR3 is TGCACCAGCAGCCAAACAATCCAGCGGGAGAGGGAGGATACGCAGTATTTT. This chain joins TRBV1 and TRBJ2-3; TRBD2, the table's D call, was not compared with the DNA. TRBV1 is shown as a pseudogene. CDR3 length equals 17 residues.

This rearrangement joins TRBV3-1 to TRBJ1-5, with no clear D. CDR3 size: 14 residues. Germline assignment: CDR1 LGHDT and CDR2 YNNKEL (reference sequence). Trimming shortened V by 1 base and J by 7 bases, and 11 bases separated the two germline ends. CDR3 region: CASSQGTSDQPQHF. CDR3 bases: TGTGCCAGCAGCCAAGGGACGTCGGACCAGCCCCAGCATTTT. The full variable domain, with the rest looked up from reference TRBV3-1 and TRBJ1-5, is DTAVSQTPKYLVTQMGNDKSIKCEQNLGHDTMYWYKQDSKKFLKIMFSYNNKELIINETVPNRFSPKSPDKAHLNLHINSLELGDSAVYFCASSQGTSDQPQHFGDGTRLSIL.

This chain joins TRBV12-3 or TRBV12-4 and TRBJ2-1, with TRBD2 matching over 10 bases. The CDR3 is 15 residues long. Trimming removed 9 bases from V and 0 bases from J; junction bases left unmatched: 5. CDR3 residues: CASHSSGSSYNEQFF. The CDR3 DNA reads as TGTGCCAGTCACTCTAGCGGGAGCTCCTACAATGAGCAGTTCTTC.

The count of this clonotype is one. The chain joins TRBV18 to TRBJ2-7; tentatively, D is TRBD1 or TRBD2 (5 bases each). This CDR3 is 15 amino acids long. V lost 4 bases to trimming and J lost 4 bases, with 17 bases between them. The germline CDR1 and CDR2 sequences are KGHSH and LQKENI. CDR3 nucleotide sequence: TGTGCCAGCTCACGTGTCGGGACCTCGTCTTACGAGCAGTACTTC. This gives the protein CASSRVGTSSYEQYF.

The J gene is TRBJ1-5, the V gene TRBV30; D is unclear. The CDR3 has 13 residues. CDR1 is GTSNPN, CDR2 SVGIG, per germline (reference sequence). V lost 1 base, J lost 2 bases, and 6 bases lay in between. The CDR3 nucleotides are TGTGCCTGGAGTGAGTCGGGCAATCAGCCCCAGCATTTT. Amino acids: CAWSESGNQPQHF.

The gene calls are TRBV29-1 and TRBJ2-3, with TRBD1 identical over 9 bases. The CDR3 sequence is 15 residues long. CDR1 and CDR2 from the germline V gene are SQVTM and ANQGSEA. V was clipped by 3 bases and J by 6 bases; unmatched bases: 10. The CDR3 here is CSVDLTGGLVDTQYF. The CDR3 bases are TGCAGCGTTGACCTGACAGGGGGGCTTGTCGATACGCAGTATTTT.

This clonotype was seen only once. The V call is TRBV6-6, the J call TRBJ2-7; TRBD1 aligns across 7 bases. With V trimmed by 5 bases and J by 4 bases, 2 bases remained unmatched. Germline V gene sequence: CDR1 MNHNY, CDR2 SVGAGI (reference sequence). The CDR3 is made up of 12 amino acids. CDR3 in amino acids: CASSKGQYEQYF. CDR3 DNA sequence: TGTGCCAGCAGTAAGGGACAGTACGAGCAGTACTTC.

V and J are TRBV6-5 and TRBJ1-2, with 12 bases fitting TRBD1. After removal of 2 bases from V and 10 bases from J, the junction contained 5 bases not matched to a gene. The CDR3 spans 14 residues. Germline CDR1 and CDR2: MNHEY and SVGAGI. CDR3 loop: CASSYPGTGGNYTF. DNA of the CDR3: TGTGCCAGCAGTTACCCTGGGACAGGGGGCAACTACACCTTC.

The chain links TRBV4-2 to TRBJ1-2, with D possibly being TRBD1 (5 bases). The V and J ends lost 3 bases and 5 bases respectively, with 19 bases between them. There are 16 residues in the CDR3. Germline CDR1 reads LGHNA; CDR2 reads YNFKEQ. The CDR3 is CASSQLIRDGFYGYTF. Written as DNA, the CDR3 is TGTGCCAGCAGCCAGCTCATCCGGGACGGATTTTATGGCTACACCTTC.

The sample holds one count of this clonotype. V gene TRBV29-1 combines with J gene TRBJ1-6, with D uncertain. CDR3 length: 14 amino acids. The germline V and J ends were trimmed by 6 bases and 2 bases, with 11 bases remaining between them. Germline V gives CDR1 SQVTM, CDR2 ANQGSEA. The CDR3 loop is CSVRTGTYNSPLHF. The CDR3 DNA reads TGCAGCGTCAGGACCGGGACCTATAATTCACCCCTCCACTTT.

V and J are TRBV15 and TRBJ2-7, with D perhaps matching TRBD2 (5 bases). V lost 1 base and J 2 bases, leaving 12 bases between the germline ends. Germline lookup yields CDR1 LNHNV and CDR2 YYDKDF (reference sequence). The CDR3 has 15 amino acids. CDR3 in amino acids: CATSRGPEGPYEQYF. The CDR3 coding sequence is TGTGCCACCAGCAGAGGACCAGAGGGCCCCTACGAGCAGTACTTC.

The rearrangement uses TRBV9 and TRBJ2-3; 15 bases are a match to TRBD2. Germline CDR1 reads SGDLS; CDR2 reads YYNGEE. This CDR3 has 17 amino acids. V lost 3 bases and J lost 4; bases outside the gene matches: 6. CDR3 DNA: TGTGCCAGCAGCGCTACCGGGACTAGCGGGAGGTCAGATACGCAGTATTTT. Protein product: CASSATGTSGRSDTQYF.

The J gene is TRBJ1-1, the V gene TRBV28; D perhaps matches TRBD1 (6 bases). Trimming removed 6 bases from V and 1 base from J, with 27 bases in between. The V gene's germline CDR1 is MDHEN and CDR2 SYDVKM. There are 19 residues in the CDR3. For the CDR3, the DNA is TGTGCCAGCAGCTACGTCCTGGGGGGCCCGCCCTTCGAGAACACTGAAGCTTTCTTT. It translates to CASSYVLGGPPFENTEAFF.

The chain's CDR3 is CATSRDGASLGYTF. In DNA form, the CDR3 reads TGTGCCACCAGCAGAGATGGGGCCTCGTTGGGCTACACCTTC. The chain links TRBV15 to TRBJ1-2, with D possibly matching TRBD1 (5 bases). The CDR3 loop spans 14 amino acids. Per germline, CDR1 LNHNV and CDR2 YYDKDF (reference sequence). The V end was cut by 0 bases, the J end by 8 bases, with 13 bases between.

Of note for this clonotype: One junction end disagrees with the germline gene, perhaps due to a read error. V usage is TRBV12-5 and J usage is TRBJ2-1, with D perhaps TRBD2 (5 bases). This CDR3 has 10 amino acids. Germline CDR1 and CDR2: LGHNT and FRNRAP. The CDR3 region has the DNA TGTGCTTGTGGGAGTAATGAGCAGTTCTTC. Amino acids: CACGSNEQFF.

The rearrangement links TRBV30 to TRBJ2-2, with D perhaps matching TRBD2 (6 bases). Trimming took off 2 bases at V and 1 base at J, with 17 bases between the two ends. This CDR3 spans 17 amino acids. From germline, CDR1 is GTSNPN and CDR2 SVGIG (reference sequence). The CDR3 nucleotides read TGTGCCTGGAGTCTGCGGGGCCTCCTAGGGAACACCGGGGAGCTGTTTTTT. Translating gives CAWSLRGLLGNTGELFF.

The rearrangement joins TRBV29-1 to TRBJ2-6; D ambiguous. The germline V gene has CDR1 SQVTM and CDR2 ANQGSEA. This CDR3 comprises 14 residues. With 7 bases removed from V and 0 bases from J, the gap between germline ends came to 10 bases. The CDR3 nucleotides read TGCAGCGCCGGACCGAGCTCTGGGGCCAACGTCCTGACTTTC. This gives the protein CSAGPSSGANVLTF.

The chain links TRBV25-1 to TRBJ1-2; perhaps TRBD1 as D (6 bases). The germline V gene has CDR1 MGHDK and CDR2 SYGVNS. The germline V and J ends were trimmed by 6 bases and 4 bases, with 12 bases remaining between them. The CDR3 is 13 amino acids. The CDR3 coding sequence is TGTGCCAGCAGATTGACAGGTTTCTATGGCTACACCTTC. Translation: CASRLTGFYGYTF.

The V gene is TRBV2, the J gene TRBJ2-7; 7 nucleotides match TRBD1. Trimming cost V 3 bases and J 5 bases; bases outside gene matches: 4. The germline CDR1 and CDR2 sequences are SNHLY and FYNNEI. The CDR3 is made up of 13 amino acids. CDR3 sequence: CASSETGRNEQYF. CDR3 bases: TGTGCCAGCAGTGAGACAGGGCGGAACGAGCAGTACTTC.

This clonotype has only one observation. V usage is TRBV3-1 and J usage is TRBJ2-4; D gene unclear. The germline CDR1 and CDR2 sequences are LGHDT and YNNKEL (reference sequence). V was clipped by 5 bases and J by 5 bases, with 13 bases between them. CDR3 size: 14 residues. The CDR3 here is CASSANGVQNIQYF. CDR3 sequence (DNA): TGTGCCAGCAGCGCAAACGGTGTCCAAAACATTCAGTACTTC.

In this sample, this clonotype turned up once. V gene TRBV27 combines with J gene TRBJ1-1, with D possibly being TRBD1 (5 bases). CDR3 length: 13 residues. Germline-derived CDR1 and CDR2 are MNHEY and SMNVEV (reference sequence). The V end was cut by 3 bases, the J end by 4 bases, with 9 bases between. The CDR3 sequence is CASSFPGTTEAFF. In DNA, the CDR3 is TGTGCCAGCAGTTTCCCAGGGACCACTGAAGCTTTCTTT.

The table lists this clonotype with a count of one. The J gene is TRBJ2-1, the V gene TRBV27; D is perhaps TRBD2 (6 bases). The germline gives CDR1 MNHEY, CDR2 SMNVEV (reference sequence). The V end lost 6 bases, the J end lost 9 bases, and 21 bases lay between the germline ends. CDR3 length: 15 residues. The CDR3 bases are TGTGCCAGCAGACCGTCGGGACTCGGGCGGGCTGAGCAGTTCTTC. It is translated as CASRPSGLGRAEQFF.

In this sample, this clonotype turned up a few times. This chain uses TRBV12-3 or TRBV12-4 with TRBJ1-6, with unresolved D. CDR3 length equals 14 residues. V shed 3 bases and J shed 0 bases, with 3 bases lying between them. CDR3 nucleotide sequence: TGTGCCAGCAGTTTCAGCTCCTATAATTCACCCCTCCACTTT. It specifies CASSFSSYNSPLHF.

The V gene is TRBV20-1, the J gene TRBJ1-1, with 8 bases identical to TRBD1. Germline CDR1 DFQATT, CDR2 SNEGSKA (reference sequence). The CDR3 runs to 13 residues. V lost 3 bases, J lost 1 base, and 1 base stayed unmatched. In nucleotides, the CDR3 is TGCAGTGCTAGTGACAGGGGGAACACTGAAGCTTTCTTT. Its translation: CSASDRGNTEAFF.

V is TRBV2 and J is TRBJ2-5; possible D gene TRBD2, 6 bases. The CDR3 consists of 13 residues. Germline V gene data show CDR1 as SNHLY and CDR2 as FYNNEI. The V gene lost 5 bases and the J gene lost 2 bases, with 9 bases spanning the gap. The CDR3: CASSRTTQETQYF. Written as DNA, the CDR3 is TGTGCCAGCAGTCGGACTACACAAGAGACCCAGTACTTC.

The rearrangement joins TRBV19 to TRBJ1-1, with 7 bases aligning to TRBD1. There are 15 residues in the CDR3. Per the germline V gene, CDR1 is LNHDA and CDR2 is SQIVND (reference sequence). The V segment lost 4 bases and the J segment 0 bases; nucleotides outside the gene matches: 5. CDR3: CASSRGQSLNTEAFF. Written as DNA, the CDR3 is TGTGCCAGTAGTAGGGGACAGTCCCTGAACACTGAAGCTTTCTTT.

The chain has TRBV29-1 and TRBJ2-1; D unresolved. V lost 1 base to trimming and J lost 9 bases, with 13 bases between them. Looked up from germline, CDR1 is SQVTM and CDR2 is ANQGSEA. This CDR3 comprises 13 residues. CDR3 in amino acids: CSVEGPRAGEQFF. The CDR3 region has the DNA TGCAGCGTTGAAGGGCCTAGGGCAGGTGAGCAGTTCTTC.

The CDR3 spells CASSAVGDNEQFF. CDR3 DNA: TGTGCCAGCAGTGCCGTAGGGGACAATGAGCAGTTCTTC. J is TRBJ2-1 and V is TRBV2; perhaps TRBD1 as D (5 bases). Deletions cut 4 bases from V and 5 bases from J, with 9 bases between. Germline V CDR1 and CDR2: SNHLY, FYNNEI. This CDR3 contains 13 residues.

The CDR3 is CASRLELAGGGELFF. As DNA, the CDR3 is TGTGCCAGCAGACTGGAACTAGCGGGAGGGGGGGAGCTGTTTTTT. The chain employs TRBV27 and TRBJ2-2, with 13 bases that match TRBD2. Germline lookup yields CDR1 MNHEY and CDR2 SMNVEV (reference sequence). Germline trimming cut 6 bases from V and 8 bases from J; bases unmatched to any gene: 6. This CDR3 has 15 amino acids.